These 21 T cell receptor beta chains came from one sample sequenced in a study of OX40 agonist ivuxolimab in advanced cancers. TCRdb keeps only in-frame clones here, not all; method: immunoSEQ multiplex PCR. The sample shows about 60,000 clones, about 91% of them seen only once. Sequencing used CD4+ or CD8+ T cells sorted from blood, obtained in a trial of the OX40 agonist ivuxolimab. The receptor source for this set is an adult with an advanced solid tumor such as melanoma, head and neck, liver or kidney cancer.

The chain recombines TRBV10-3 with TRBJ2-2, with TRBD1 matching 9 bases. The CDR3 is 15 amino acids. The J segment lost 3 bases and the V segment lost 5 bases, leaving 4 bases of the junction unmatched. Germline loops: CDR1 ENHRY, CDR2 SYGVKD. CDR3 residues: CAISFRTGDTGELFF. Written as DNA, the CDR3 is TGTGCCATCAGTTTCCGGACAGGGGACACCGGGGAGCTGTTTTTT.

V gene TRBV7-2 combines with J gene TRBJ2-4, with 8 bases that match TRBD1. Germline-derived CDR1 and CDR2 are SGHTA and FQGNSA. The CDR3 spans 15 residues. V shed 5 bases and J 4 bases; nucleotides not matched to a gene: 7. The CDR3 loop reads CASSPDRALKNIQYF. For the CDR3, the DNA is TGTGCCAGCAGCCCGGACAGGGCACTAAAAAACATTCAGTACTTC.

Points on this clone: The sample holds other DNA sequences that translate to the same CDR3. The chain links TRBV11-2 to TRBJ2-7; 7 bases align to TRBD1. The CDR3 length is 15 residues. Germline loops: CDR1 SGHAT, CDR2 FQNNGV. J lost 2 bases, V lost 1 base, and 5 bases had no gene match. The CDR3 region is CASSLGDSITYEQYF. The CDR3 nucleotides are TGTGCCAGCAGCTTAGGGGACAGCATCACCTACGAGCAGTACTTC.

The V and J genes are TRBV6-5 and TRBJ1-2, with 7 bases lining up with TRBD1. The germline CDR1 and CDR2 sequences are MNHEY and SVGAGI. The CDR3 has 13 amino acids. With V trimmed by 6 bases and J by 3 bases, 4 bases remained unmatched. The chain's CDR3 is CASSRDRDYGYTF. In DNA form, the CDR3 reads TGTGCCAGCAGCAGAGACAGGGACTATGGCTACACCTTC.

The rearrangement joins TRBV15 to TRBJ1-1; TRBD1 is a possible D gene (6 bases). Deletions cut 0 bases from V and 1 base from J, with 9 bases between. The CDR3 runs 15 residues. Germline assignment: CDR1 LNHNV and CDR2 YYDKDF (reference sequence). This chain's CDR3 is CATSREQGGNTEAFF. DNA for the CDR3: TGTGCCACCAGCAGAGAACAGGGTGGGAACACTGAAGCTTTCTTT.

The CDR3: CASSQDRAAGANVLTF. CDR3 DNA: TGCGCCAGCAGCCAAGATCGGGCGGCTGGGGCCAACGTCCTGACTTTC. The V gene is TRBV4-1, the J gene TRBJ2-6, with D hard to call. This CDR3 contains 16 residues. Trimming took off 0 bases at V and 2 bases at J, with 8 bases between the two ends. Germline CDR1 and CDR2: MGHRA and YSYEKL.

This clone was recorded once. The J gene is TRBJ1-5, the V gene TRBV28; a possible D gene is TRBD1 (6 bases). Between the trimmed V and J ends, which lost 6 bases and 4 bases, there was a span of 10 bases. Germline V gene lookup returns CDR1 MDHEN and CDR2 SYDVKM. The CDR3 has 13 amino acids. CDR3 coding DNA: TGTGCCAGCAGGAAACAGGGAAATCAGCCCCAGCATTTT. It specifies CASRKQGNQPQHF. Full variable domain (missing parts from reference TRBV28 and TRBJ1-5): DVKVTQSSRYLVKRTGEKVFLECVQDMDHENMFWYRQDPGLGLRLIYFSYDVKMKEKGDIPEGYSVSREKKERFSLILESASTNQTSMYLCASRKQGNQPQHFGDGTRLSIL.

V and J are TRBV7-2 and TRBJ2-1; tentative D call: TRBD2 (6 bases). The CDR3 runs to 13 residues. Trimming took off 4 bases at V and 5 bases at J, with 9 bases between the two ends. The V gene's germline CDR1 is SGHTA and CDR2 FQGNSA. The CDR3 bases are TGTGCCAGCAGCTCGGACTACAACAATGAGCAGTTCTTC. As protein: CASSSDYNNEQFF.

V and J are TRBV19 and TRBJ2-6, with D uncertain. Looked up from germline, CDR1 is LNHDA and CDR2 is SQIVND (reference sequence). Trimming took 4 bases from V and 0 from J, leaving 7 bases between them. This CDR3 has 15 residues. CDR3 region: CASSNGLSGANVLTF. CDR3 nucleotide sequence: TGTGCCAGTAGTAATGGGCTCTCTGGGGCCAACGTCCTGACTTTC. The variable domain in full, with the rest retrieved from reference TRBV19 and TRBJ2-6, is DGGITQSPKYLFRKEGQNVTLSCEQNLNHDAMYWYRQDPGQGLRLIYYSQIVNDFQKGDIAEGYSVSREKKESFPLTVTSAQKNPTAFYLCASSNGLSGANVLTFGAGSRLTVL.

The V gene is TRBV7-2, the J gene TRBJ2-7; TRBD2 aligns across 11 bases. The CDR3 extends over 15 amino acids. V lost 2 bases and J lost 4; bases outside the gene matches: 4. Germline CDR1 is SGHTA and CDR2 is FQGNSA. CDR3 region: CASSLSSGGLYEQYF. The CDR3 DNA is TGTGCCAGCAGCTTATCTAGCGGGGGGTTGTACGAGCAGTACTTC.

In DNA form, the CDR3 reads TGTGCCAGCAGTGTACTGAGCTCCTATAATTCACCCCTCCACTTT. It codes for CASSVLSSYNSPLHF. The chain couples TRBV2 to TRBJ1-6; D not resolved. The CDR3 runs to 15 residues. The V end was cut by 4 bases, the J end by 0 bases, with 7 bases between. CDR1 and CDR2 (germline): SNHLY, FYNNEI.

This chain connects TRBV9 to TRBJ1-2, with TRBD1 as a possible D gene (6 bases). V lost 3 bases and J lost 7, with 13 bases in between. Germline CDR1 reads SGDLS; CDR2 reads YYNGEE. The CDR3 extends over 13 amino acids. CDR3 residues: CASSDEQGRGYTF. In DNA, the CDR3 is TGTGCCAGCAGCGATGAACAGGGACGTGGCTACACCTTC.

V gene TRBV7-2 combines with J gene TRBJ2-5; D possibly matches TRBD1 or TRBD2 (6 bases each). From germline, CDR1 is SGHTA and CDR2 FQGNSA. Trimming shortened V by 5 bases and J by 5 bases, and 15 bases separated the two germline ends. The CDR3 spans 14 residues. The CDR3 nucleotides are TGTGCCAGCAGCACCCGGGGGCGGTGGGAGACCCAGTACTTC. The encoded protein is CASSTRGRWETQYF.

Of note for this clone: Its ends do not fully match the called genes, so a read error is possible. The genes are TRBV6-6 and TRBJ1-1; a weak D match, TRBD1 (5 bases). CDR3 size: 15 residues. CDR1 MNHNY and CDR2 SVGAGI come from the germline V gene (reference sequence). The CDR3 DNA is TGTGCCAGCAGGCGAGACCGGGGCTTGAACACTGGAGCTTTCTTT. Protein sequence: CASRRDRGLNTGAFF.

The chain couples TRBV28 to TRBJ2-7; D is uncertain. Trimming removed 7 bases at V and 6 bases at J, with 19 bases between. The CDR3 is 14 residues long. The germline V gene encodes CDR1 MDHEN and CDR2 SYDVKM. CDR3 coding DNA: TGTGCCAGCACCCTCGGAAGCTCCTTCGGCGAGCAGTACTTC. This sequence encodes CASTLGSSFGEQYF.

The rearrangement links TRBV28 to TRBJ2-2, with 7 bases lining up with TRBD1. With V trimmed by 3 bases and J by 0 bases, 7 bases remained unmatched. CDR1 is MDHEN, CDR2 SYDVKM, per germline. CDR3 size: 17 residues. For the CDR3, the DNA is TGTGCCAGCAGTTTGACAGATGACAGGGCGAACACCGGGGAGCTGTTTTTT. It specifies CASSLTDDRANTGELFF. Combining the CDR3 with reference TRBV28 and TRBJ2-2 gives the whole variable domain DVKVTQSSRYLVKRTGEKVFLECVQDMDHENMFWYRQDPGLGLRLIYFSYDVKMKEKGDIPEGYSVSREKKERFSLILESASTNQTSMYLCASSLTDDRANTGELFFGEGSRLTVL.

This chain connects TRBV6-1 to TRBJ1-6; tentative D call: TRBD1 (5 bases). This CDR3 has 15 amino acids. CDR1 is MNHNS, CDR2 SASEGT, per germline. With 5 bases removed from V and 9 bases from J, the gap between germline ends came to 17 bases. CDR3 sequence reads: CASSTPGRQGSPLHF. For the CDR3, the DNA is TGTGCCAGCAGTACACCGGGCCGCCAGGGTTCACCCCTCCACTTT.

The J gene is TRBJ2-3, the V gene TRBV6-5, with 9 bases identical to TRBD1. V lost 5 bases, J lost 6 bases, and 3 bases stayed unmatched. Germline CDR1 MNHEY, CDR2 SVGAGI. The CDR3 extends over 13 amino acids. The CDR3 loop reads CASSRDRADTQYF. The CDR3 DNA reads TGTGCCAGCAGTCGGGACAGGGCCGATACGCAGTATTTT.

CDR3 protein: CASRSGRGPQHF. CDR3 DNA sequence: TGTGCCAGTCGATCAGGCCGTGGGCCCCAGCATTTT. The V gene is TRBV19, the J gene TRBJ1-5; D is uncertain. The CDR3 spans 12 residues. Per germline, CDR1 LNHDA and CDR2 SQIVND (reference sequence). The ends were cut back, 8 bases at V and 9 bases at J, with 14 bases in the middle.

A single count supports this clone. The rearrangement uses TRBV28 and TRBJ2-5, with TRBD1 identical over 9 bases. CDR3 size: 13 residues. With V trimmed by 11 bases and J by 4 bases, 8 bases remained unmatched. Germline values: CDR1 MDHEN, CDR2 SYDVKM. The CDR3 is CASRDRVGETQYF. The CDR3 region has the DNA TGTGCCTCCAGGGACAGGGTCGGAGAGACCCAGTACTTC.

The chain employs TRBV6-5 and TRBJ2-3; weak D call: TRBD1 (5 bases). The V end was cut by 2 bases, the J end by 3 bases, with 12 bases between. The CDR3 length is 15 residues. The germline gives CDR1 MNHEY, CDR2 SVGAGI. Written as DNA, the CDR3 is TGTGCCAGCAGTTACGGGCAGGGTTTGACAGATACGCAGTATTTT. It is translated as CASSYGQGLTDTQYF.